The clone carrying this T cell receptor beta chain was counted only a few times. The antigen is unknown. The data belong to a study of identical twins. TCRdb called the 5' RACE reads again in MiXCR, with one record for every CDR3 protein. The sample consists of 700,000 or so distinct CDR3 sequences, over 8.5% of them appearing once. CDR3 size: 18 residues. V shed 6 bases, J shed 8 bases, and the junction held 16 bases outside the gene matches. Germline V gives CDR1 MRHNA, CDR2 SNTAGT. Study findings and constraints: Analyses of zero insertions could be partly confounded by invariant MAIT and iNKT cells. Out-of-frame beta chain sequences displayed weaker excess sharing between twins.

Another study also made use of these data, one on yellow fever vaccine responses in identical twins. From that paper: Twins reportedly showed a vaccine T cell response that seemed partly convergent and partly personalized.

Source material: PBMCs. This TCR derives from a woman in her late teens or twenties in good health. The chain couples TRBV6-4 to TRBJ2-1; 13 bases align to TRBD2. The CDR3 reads CASSALAGGARRKDEQFF. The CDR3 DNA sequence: TGTGCCAGCAGCGCACTAGCGGGGGGGGCCAGGCGAAAAGATGAGCAGTTCTTC.